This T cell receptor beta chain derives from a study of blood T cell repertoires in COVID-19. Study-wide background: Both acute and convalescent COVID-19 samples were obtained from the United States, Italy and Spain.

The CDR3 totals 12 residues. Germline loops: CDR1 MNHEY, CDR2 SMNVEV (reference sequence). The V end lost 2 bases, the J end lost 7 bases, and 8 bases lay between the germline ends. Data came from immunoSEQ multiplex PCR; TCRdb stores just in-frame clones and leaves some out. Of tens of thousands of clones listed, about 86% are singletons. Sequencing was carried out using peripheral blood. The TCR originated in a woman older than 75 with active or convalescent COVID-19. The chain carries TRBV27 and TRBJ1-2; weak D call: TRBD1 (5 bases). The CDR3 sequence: CASSLRGGGYTF. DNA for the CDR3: TGTGCCAGCAGTTTAAGGGGAGGTGGCTACACCTTC.